The 5 T cell receptor beta chains below come from one sample, sequenced in a study of T cells in localized non-small cell lung cancer. The protocol was immunoSEQ multiplex PCR, while the TCRdb copy is restricted to in-frame clones and leaves out a portion. Here the sample spans fewer than 100,000 clones, about 87% being singletons. This material consisted of peripheral blood, taken before any cancer treatment. The receptors were sampled from a man aged 35 to 69 with stage I squamous cell lung carcinoma.

The chain carries TRBV18 and TRBJ1-3; D perhaps matches TRBD1 (6 bases). Germline CDR1 and CDR2: KGHSH and LQKENI. The CDR3 spans 16 residues. Trimming took off 2 bases at V and 0 bases at J, with 11 bases between the two ends. This CDR3 reads CASSPGRGGSGNTIYF. The CDR3 region has the DNA TGTGCCAGCTCACCAGGCAGAGGGGGCTCTGGAAACACCATATATTTT.

The chain carries TRBV7-9 and TRBJ2-2; 7 bases are a match to TRBD1. The length of the CDR3 is 13 residues. With 4 bases clipped from V and 6 bases from J, the junction kept 2 bases outside the gene matches. In germline, CDR1 is SEHNR, CDR2 FQNEAQ (reference sequence). As DNA, the CDR3 is TGTGCCAGCAGCTCGACAGGGCCCGGGGAGCTGTTTTTT. This translates into CASSSTGPGELFF.

In this sample, this clone turned up once. The V gene is TRBV27, the J gene TRBJ1-6; D is uncertain. Trimming took 6 bases from V and 7 from J, leaving 7 bases between them. Germline CDR1 MNHEY, CDR2 SMNVEV (reference sequence). The CDR3 is 12 residues long. CDR3 amino acids: CASRFSNSPLHF. The CDR3 DNA follows: TGTGCCAGCAGGTTTAGCAATTCACCCCTCCACTTT.

This clone was seen only once. V usage is TRBV7-3 and J usage is TRBJ2-2; the match to TRBD1 covers 7 bases. J lost 1 base, V lost 5 bases, and 7 bases had no gene match. The CDR3 length is 16 residues. Germline assignment: CDR1 SGHTA and CDR2 FQGTGA. The CDR3 DNA reads as TGTGCCAGCAGCGCCAACAGGGGATTGAACACCGGGGAGCTGTTTTTT. Protein product: CASSANRGLNTGELFF.

The genes are TRBV5-1 and TRBJ2-1; 11 nucleotides agree with TRBD2. This CDR3 region has 14 residues. Per the germline V gene, CDR1 is SGHRS and CDR2 is YFSETQ. Germline trimming cut 4 bases from V and 6 bases from J; bases unmatched to any gene: 3. The CDR3 reads CASSLAGGINEQFF. DNA of the CDR3: TGCGCCAGCAGCCTAGCGGGGGGTATCAATGAGCAGTTCTTC.